The 26 T cell receptor beta chains given below trace back to one sample, sequenced in a study of T cell repertoires in cytomegalovirus infection. TCRdb independently ran MiXCR on the reads; one entry per CDR3 protein. The repertoire consists of about 140,000 distinct CDR3 sequences, with 5% to 6.5% occurring once and the leading ten covering 18%. Sequenced sample: PBMCs. The receptor set was obtained from a human donor in good health (CMV status not recorded). Some clones in this sample may be carry-over from other donors' samples.

This clonotype appeared many times. The chain has TRBV7-2 and TRBJ1-4; 8 nucleotides line up with TRBD1. Germline CDR1 is SGHTA and CDR2 is FQGNSA. This CDR3 is 15 amino acids long. The V segment lost 3 bases and the J segment 6 bases; nucleotides outside the gene matches: 6. CDR3: CASSLDRDRHEKLFF. As DNA, the CDR3 is TGTGCCAGCAGCTTGGACCGGGACAGGCATGAAAAACTGTTTTTT.

This clonotype appeared many times. The chain is built from TRBV27 and TRBJ2-3, with 9 bases aligning to TRBD1. The CDR3 extends over 15 amino acids. V shed 4 bases and J 2 bases; nucleotides not matched to a gene: 4. Germline values: CDR1 MNHEY, CDR2 SMNVEV (reference sequence). The CDR3 protein is CASSSDRGSTDTQYF. CDR3 sequence (DNA): TGTGCCAGCAGTTCGGACAGGGGATCCACAGATACGCAGTATTTT.

This clonotype was recorded at least ten times. The chain uses TRBV5-5 and TRBJ2-7; 9 bases map to TRBD1. The V and J ends lost 4 bases and 4 bases, in that order; junction bases with no gene match: 9. The germline V gene encodes CDR1 SGHKS and CDR2 YYEKEE (reference sequence). The CDR3 extends over 15 amino acids. The CDR3 DNA reads TGTGCCAGCAGCCACCCGGGACAGGGATTATACGAGCAGTACTTC. Translating it yields CASSHPGQGLYEQYF.

This clonotype was seen only a few times. The CDR3 region has the DNA TGTGCCAGCAGCTTAGTCCCCCGGCCTGAAGCTTTCTTT. The encoded protein is CASSLVPRPEAFF. The chain has TRBV7-2 and TRBJ1-1; D is unresolved. V was shortened by 1 base and J by 6 bases, with 9 bases between the two germline ends. CDR1 SGHTA and CDR2 FQGNSA come from the germline V gene. The length of the CDR3 is 13 residues.

The chain couples TRBV20-1 to TRBJ2-3; 7 bases align to TRBD1. V was pared by 6 bases and J by 2 bases, with 5 bases of the junction left unmatched. The CDR3 is made up of 13 amino acids. Germline CDR1 DFQATT, CDR2 SNEGSKA (reference sequence). The DNA for the CDR3 is TGCAGTGCCGCACAGGGGATCACAGATACGCAGTATTTT. Protein sequence: CSAAQGITDTQYF.

This clonotype occurred many times. The rearrangement joins TRBV7-2 to TRBJ2-1; D may be TRBD2 (6 bases). The CDR3 extends over 16 amino acids. The germline CDR1 and CDR2 sequences are SGHTA and FQGNSA. Trimming removed 5 bases at V and 6 bases at J, with 20 bases between. The CDR3 region has the DNA TGTGCCAGCAGCCAGGAGGGGAGACGGATTGGCAATGAGCAGTTCTTC. Amino acid sequence: CASSQEGRRIGNEQFF.

This clonotype was counted many times. J is TRBJ2-3 and V is TRBV11-2; 9 bases map to TRBD2. V trimming: 5 bases; J trimming: 10 bases; junction bases outside the gene matches: 7. The CDR3 sequence is 13 residues long. Germline CDR1 is SGHAT and CDR2 is FQNNGV. The CDR3 reads CASSHPSGDPQYF. The CDR3, as DNA: TGTGCCAGCAGCCACCCTAGCGGGGACCCGCAGTATTTT.

The V call is TRBV5-1, the J call TRBJ2-7; possibly TRBD1 for D (6 bases). Germline CDR1 reads SGHRS; CDR2 reads YFSETQ. V was clipped by 0 bases and J by 6 bases, with 13 bases between them. The CDR3 runs 14 residues. This chain's CDR3 is CASSLDASTGEQYF. In DNA form, the CDR3 reads TGCGCCAGCAGCTTGGATGCTTCGACAGGCGAGCAGTACTTC. The whole variable domain, filled in from reference TRBV5-1 and TRBJ2-7, reads KAGVTQTPRYLIKTRGQQVTLSCSPISGHRSVSWYQQTPGQGLQFLFEYFSETQRNKGNFPGRFSGRQFSNSRSEMNVSTLELGDSALYLCASSLDASTGEQYFGPGTRLTVT.

This clonotype was recorded at least ten times. This chain joins TRBV7-2 and TRBJ2-7; D might be TRBD1 (6 bases). CDR3 length equals 14 residues. Trimming shortened V by 2 bases and J by 5 bases, and 13 bases separated the two germline ends. Germline lookup yields CDR1 SGHTA and CDR2 FQGNSA. CDR3 DNA: TGTGCCAGCAGCTTAAACAGGGCCAAAAACGAGCAGTACTTC. It specifies CASSLNRAKNEQYF.

This rearrangement joins TRBV7-9 to TRBJ1-1, with 8 bases that match TRBD1. The V and J ends lost 3 bases and 4 bases, in that order; junction bases with no gene match: 10. The CDR3 sequence is 16 residues long. Germline CDR1 and CDR2: SEHNR and FQNEAQ (reference sequence). CDR3 amino acids: CASSFPRQGRSTEAFF. As DNA, the CDR3 is TGTGCCAGCAGCTTCCCCCGACAGGGGAGAAGCACTGAAGCTTTCTTT.

This clonotype was recorded many times. The J gene is TRBJ2-1, the V gene TRBV19; D tentatively reads TRBD1 or TRBD2 (5 bases each). The CDR3 covers 12 residues. The V end was cut by 6 bases, the J end by 8 bases, with 11 bases between. The germline V gene has CDR1 LNHDA and CDR2 SQIVND (reference sequence). The chain's CDR3 is CASSPRGDEQFF. CDR3 nucleotide sequence: TGTGCCAGTAGCCCGAGGGGAGATGAGCAGTTCTTC.

This clonotype was recorded only once. The chain employs TRBV5-1 and TRBJ2-6; D uncertain. The germline gives CDR1 SGHRS, CDR2 YFSETQ. CDR3 length: 15 amino acids. V was cut by 0 bases and J by 0 bases, with 4 bases left in between. The CDR3 region has the DNA TGCGCCAGCAGCTTGGAGAGCTCTGGGGCCAACGTCCTGACTTTC. It codes for CASSLESSGANVLTF.

This clonotype was found many times. The genes are TRBV19 and TRBJ1-1; 8 bases map to TRBD1. This CDR3 region has 13 residues. Germline V gene sequence: CDR1 LNHDA, CDR2 SQIVND (reference sequence). V dropped 8 bases and J dropped 6; count of bases not matched to a gene: 8. This CDR3 is CASSGQGNAEAFF. DNA for the CDR3: TGTGCCAGTTCCGGACAGGGTAACGCTGAAGCTTTCTTT. Filled out from reference TRBV19 and TRBJ1-1, the complete variable domain reads DGGITQSPKYLFRKEGQNVTLSCEQNLNHDAMYWYRQDPGQGLRLIYYSQIVNDFQKGDIAEGYSVSREKKESFPLTVTSAQKNPTAFYLCASSGQGNAEAFFGQGTRLTVV.

At least ten counts were recorded for this clonotype. The J gene is TRBJ1-5, the V gene TRBV6-5, with TRBD1 identical over 7 bases. This CDR3 contains 13 residues. Trimming took 2 bases from V and 5 from J; bases not matched to a gene: 0. Per germline, CDR1 MNHEY and CDR2 SVGAGI. DNA of the CDR3: TGTGCCAGCAGTTACGGACAGGATCAGCCCCAGCATTTT. Protein: CASSYGQDQPQHF.

Comment on this clonotype: Relative to the germline gene, one junction end is altered; a read error may explain this. V usage is TRBV19 and J usage is TRBJ1-5; TRBD1 matches 9 bases. CDR3 length equals 16 residues. CDR1 and CDR2 from the germline V gene are LNHDA and SQIVND (reference sequence). CDR3 DNA: TGTGCCGGTAGTATGGACAGGGGACGGAGCAATCAGCCCCAGCATTTT. The encoded protein is CAGSMDRGRSNQPQHF.

In this sample, this clonotype turned up many times. This rearrangement joins TRBV19 to TRBJ1-4; 7 bases match TRBD1. V trimming: 3 bases; J trimming: 8 bases; junction bases outside the gene matches: 12. The germline CDR1 and CDR2 sequences are LNHDA and SQIVND (reference sequence). CDR3 length equals 16 residues. CDR3 nucleotides: TGTGCCAGTAGTATCCGGACAGGACGGACTGGAGAAAAACTGTTTTTT. Translating gives CASSIRTGRTGEKLFF.

This clonotype was seen ten or more times. V is TRBV10-3 and J is TRBJ1-2; 7 bases are shared with TRBD1. In germline, CDR1 is ENHRY, CDR2 SYGVKD. V gave up 4 bases and J gave up 6 bases; unmatched junction bases: 11. The CDR3 consists of 15 residues. The CDR3 bases are TGTGCCATCAGTGCCCAGCCCGGGACAGCGGATGGCTACACCTTC. It is translated as CAISAQPGTADGYTF.

This clonotype was counted ten times or more. The chain carries TRBV28 and TRBJ2-7; 7 bases map to TRBD1. This CDR3 is 14 amino acids long. J lost 6 bases, V lost 7 bases, and 12 bases had no gene match. CDR1 and CDR2 (germline): MDHEN, SYDVKM. For the CDR3, the DNA is TGTGCCAGCACCCCCCCCGGGACAGCTCGCGAGCAGTACTTC. It codes for CASTPPGTAREQYF. Supplemented by reference TRBV28 and TRBJ2-7, the full variable domain reads DVKVTQSSRYLVKRTGEKVFLECVQDMDHENMFWYRQDPGLGLRLIYFSYDVKMKEKGDIPEGYSVSREKKERFSLILESASTNQTSMYLCASTPPGTAREQYFGPGTRLTVT.

This clonotype was seen a handful of times. This chain uses TRBV19 with TRBJ1-1, with D unclear. Germline lookup yields CDR1 LNHDA and CDR2 SQIVND (reference sequence). Trimming took 4 bases from V and 4 from J, leaving 13 bases between them. This CDR3 region has 14 residues. CDR3 sequence reads: CASSSGRSGTEAFF. As DNA, the CDR3 is TGTGCCAGTAGTAGTGGACGTAGCGGCACTGAAGCTTTCTTT.

This clonotype came up a few times. The CDR3 DNA reads TGTGCCAGCAGCTTCCGGGACCGGGCCAATGAGCAGTTCTTC. This gives the protein CASSFRDRANEQFF. This chain links TRBV12-3 or TRBV12-4 with TRBJ2-1; D tentatively fits TRBD1 or TRBD2 (5 bases each). Trimming left V 6 bases short and J 6 bases short, with 15 bases between. The CDR3 loop spans 14 amino acids.

This clonotype was observed many times. V gene TRBV12-3 or TRBV12-4 combines with J gene TRBJ1-5, with D perhaps matching TRBD1 (5 bases). The CDR3 runs to 15 residues. Trimming removed 5 bases at V and 1 base at J, with 12 bases between. CDR3 DNA: TGTGCCAGCAGTCTTCGGGACCTCAGCAATCAGCCCCAGCATTTT. It translates to CASSLRDLSNQPQHF.

This clonotype showed up many times. The chain carries TRBV7-8 and TRBJ1-1; 10 bases align to TRBD1. The CDR3 contains 14 residues. Per the germline V gene, CDR1 is SGHVS and CDR2 is FQNEAQ. After removal of 6 bases from V and 5 bases from J, the junction contained 6 bases not matched to a gene. CDR3 sequence (DNA): TGTGCCAGCAGTCGGGGACAGGGGTGGACTGAAGCTTTCTTT. Protein product: CASSRGQGWTEAFF.

The chain uses TRBV7-2 and TRBJ1-5; perhaps TRBD1 as D (5 bases). With 6 bases removed from V and 1 base from J, the gap between germline ends came to 13 bases. The CDR3 has 15 amino acids. Germline values: CDR1 SGHTA, CDR2 FQGNSA. The CDR3 is CASRGGVGSNQPQHF. Here the CDR3 DNA reads TGTGCCAGCAGGGGGGGGGTCGGGAGCAATCAGCCCCAGCATTTT.

This clonotype was found many times. The rearrangement uses TRBV6-1 and TRBJ2-7, with D possibly TRBD1 on 6 matching bases. Germline-derived CDR1 and CDR2 are MNHNS and SASEGT. This CDR3 contains 14 residues. The ends were cut back, 4 bases at V and 2 bases at J, with 12 bases in the middle. Here the CDR3 DNA reads TGTGCCAGCAGTGTCCCTGGGGGCGCCTACGAGCAGTACTTC. It encodes CASSVPGGAYEQYF.

This clonotype was recorded at least ten times. V gene TRBV3-1 combines with J gene TRBJ1-3; D gene ambiguous. Germline CDR1 and CDR2: LGHDT and YNNKEL (reference sequence). The CDR3 is 16 residues long. Trimming shortened V by 4 bases and J by 0 bases, and 13 bases separated the two germline ends. CDR3 loop: CASSPTRRSSGNTIYF. The CDR3, as DNA: TGTGCCAGCAGCCCGACTCGAAGAAGCTCTGGAAACACCATATATTTT. Together with reference TRBV3-1 and TRBJ1-3, the CDR3 gives the full variable domain: DTAVSQTPKYLVTQMGNDKSIKCEQNLGHDTMYWYKQDSKKFLKIMFSYNNKELIINETVPNRFSPKSPDKAHLNLHINSLELGDSAVYFCASSPTRRSSGNTIYFGEGSWLTVV.

Note on this clonotype: This could be a read error, since a much larger clone is one nucleotide away. The rearrangement joins TRBV19 to TRBJ1-1; D is unclear. Germline lookup yields CDR1 LNHDA and CDR2 SQIVND (reference sequence). V was trimmed by 6 bases and J by 8 bases, leaving 13 bases between them. The CDR3 is 12 residues long. This CDR3 is CASRPRSVEAFF. For the CDR3, the DNA is TGTGCCAGTAGACCAAGGTCTGTCGAAGCTTTCTTT.